This TCR beta chain was retrieved from a study of CD8+CD57+ T cells in acquired aplastic anemia. Whole-study results and caveats: Patients and controls had in common 25 to 30 CD8+ CDR3 sequences.

TCR beta VDJ and CDR3 profiling used genomic DNA as template. TCRdb recomputed calls from the reads with MiXCR, one row per CDR3 protein. The sample has 200,000 to 300,000 distinct CDR3 sequences; 82% are singletons. The CDR3 consists of 14 residues. Germline CDR1 is SEHNR and CDR2 is FQNEAQ (reference sequence). This clonotype turned up a few times. Its specificity is unknown. An end of the junction differs from the germline gene, which may be a read error. Sequencing was done on patients that had shown CD8+CD57+ cell expansion by flow cytometry. The clonotype was recovered from a human donor with aplastic anemia. The chain joins TRBV7-9 to TRBJ2-3, with 9 bases fitting TRBD1. Sequencing was done on a sample of sorted CD4+, CD8+, or CD8+CD57+ T cells (not recorded which) from PBMCs. CDR3 sequence reads: CASSLDGTGNTEAF. In DNA form, the CDR3 reads TGTGCCAGCAGCTTAGATGGGACAGGGAACACTGAAGCTTTT.